This TCR beta chain comes out of a study of T cells in Graves' hyperthyroidism and ophthalmopathy. Whole-study results and caveats: Separating ophthalmopathy from stable hyperthyroidism was achieved by a 13 V-J model.

Not enrolled were patients with uncontrolled infection, other autoimmune disease, pregnancy or lactation. Source material for PBMCs was about 11 ml fresh peripheral blood. This clonotype was picked up a small number of times. The antigen is unknown. RNA transcripts served as the template for amplifying TCR beta CDR3 regions. The TCR CDR3 was amplified in a first-round RT-PCR using the HTBI primer set. TCRdb re-called the multiplex PCR reads with MiXCR, one entry per CDR3 protein. The sample carries over 250,000 distinct CDR3 sequences, approximately 14% recorded once. The clonotype comes from a woman in her 40s with Graves' ophthalmopathy. The sample comprised blood.

The CDR3 DNA follows: TGTGCCAGCAGCAGGGACAGGAGGCCGATCGAGCAGTACTTC. Translated, it gives CASSRDRRPIEQYF. The rearrangement joins TRBV6-2 or TRBV6-3 to TRBJ2-7; 8 positions agree with TRBD1. V lost 6 bases, J lost 6 bases, and 10 bases stayed unmatched. Germline V gives CDR1 MNHEY, CDR2 SVGEGT. This CDR3 is built from 14 residues.